The 11 T cell receptor beta chains listed next were all sequenced from one sample in a study of shared clonotypes between healthy human individuals. Sequenced by immunoSEQ multiplex PCR; TCRdb stores in-frame clones only, minus some. This repertoire shows around 600,000 clones, around 95% found once; its top ten account for about 0.11%. It was CD45RO-negative cells, positively selected for CCR7, that made up naive CD8 cells, with terminally differentiated effector memory CD45RA+ cells excluded. Sequenced input: naive CD8+ T cells sorted from blood. The receptor set was obtained from a woman in her twenties or thirties in good health.

This chain connects TRBV19 to TRBJ2-7; 9 positions agree with TRBD1. Germline V CDR1 and CDR2: LNHDA, SQIVND (reference sequence). The ends lost 5 bases at V and 3 bases at J; junction bases unmatched: 8. The CDR3 covers 15 residues. The chain's CDR3 is CASSPRTGVGYEQYF. The DNA of the CDR3 is TGTGCCAGTAGTCCTCGGACAGGGGTAGGCTACGAGCAGTACTTC.

The J gene is TRBJ1-5, the V gene TRBV27; D uncertain. The CDR3 spans 15 residues. Between the trimmed V and J ends, which lost 6 bases and 7 bases, there was a span of 19 bases. CDR1 is MNHEY, CDR2 SMNVEV, per germline (reference sequence). In DNA form, the CDR3 reads TGTGCCAGCAGACAACAGTACCTTGGTAGGCAGCCCCAGCATTTT. This codes for CASRQQYLGRQPQHF.

The chain combines TRBV10-3 with TRBJ2-7, with D unclear. Germline values: CDR1 ENHRY, CDR2 SYGVKD. V lost 3 bases and J lost 0, with 6 bases in between. This CDR3 has 13 residues. The CDR3 region has the DNA TGTGCCATCAGTGACCCGAGCTCCTACGAGCAGTACTTC. Protein product: CAISDPSSYEQYF.

The rearrangement uses TRBV28 and TRBJ2-7; no firm D call. V lost 1 base to trimming and J lost 3 bases, with 7 bases between them. In germline, CDR1 is MDHEN, CDR2 SYDVKM. This CDR3 spans 13 amino acids. In DNA form, the CDR3 reads TGTGCCAGCAGTTTATACTCCGGCTACGAGCAGTACTTC. Translating gives CASSLYSGYEQYF.

The chain employs TRBV15 and TRBJ1-2; the D gene is possibly TRBD1 (6 bases). The CDR3 is 18 amino acids. V lost 4 bases and J lost 2, with 23 bases in between. Germline CDR1 is LNHNV and CDR2 is YYDKDF (reference sequence). CDR3 sequence reads: CATSTTEPRDTRNYGYTF. DNA for the CDR3: TGTGCCACCAGCACCACAGAACCTCGGGACACCCGAAACTATGGCTACACCTTC.

This sequence joins TRBV27 and TRBJ2-3; 7 bases fit TRBD1. V dropped 5 bases and J dropped 2; count of bases not matched to a gene: 4. The CDR3 contains 14 residues. Germline V lookup: CDR1 MNHEY, CDR2 SMNVEV (reference sequence). The CDR3 spells CASSAGTVTDTQYF. Here the CDR3 DNA reads TGTGCCAGCAGTGCCGGGACAGTCACAGATACGCAGTATTTT.

V is TRBV6-5 and J is TRBJ2-5, with a tentative D call TRBD1 (6 bases). CDR3 length equals 13 residues. Trimming left V 8 bases short and J 3 bases short, with 13 bases between. CDR1 MNHEY and CDR2 SVGAGI come from the germline V gene. DNA for the CDR3: TGTGCCAGCGCCCAAGGGGGAGAAGAGACCCAGTACTTC. Translated, it gives CASAQGGEETQYF.

J is TRBJ1-1 and V is TRBV7-9; the match to TRBD1 covers 9 bases. The junction had 10 bases not matched to a gene; V was cut back by 5 bases and J by 6 bases. The length of the CDR3 is 15 residues. CDR1 is SEHNR and CDR2 is FQNEAQ in the germline V gene (reference sequence). CDR3 nucleotide sequence: TGTGCCAGCAGCACGAAGACAGGGGGGAAGCCTGAAGCTTTCTTT. Translation gives CASSTKTGGKPEAFF.

This chain uses TRBV19 with TRBJ1-1; D gene uncertain. The V and J ends lost 7 bases and 0 bases respectively, with 12 bases between them. The CDR3 consists of 14 residues. Germline V gene sequence: CDR1 LNHDA, CDR2 SQIVND (reference sequence). As DNA, the CDR3 is TGTGCCAGTAAAGGAGGCGGAATGAACACTGAAGCTTTCTTT. Translated: CASKGGGMNTEAFF.

This clone occurred a few times. The chain joins TRBV5-6 to TRBJ1-1, with a weak D call TRBD1 (5 bases). Trimming stripped 3 bases from V and 1 base from J, with 19 bases between. This CDR3 region has 17 residues. Germline values: CDR1 SGHDT, CDR2 YYEEEE. The CDR3 DNA sequence: TGTGCCAGCAGCTCTTTCCAGAGGGGAGGTGAGAACACTGAAGCTTTCTTT. This translates into CASSSFQRGGENTEAFF.

This chain connects TRBV11-2 to TRBJ2-7; tentative D call: TRBD2 (6 bases). This CDR3 has 17 amino acids. Germline CDR1 and CDR2: SGHAT and FQNNGV. Trimming stripped 2 bases from V and 0 bases from J, with 17 bases between. In DNA, the CDR3 is TGTGCCAGCAGCTTAAAGGCTAGCGAGTCGAGCTCCTACGAGCAGTACTTC. Encoded protein: CASSLKASESSSYEQYF.